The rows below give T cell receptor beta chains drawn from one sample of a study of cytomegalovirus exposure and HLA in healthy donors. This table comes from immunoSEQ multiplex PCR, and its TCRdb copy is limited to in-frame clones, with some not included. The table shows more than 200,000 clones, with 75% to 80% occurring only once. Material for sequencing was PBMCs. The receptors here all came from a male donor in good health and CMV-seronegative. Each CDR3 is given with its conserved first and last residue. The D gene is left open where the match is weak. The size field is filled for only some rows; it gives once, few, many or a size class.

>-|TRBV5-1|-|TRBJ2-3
TGCGCCAGCAGGTTGTGGCGGTCTAGCACAGATACGCAGTATTTT
CASRLWRSSTDTQYF
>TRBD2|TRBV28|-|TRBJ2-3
TGTGCCAGCAACTTACTAGCGGGGGGAGTTGCAGATACGCAGTATTTT
CASNLLAGGVADTQYF
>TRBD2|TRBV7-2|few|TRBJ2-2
TGTGCCAGCAGCTTAGAGACTAGCGCGGTCACCGGGGAGCTGTTTTTT
CASSLETSAVTGELFF
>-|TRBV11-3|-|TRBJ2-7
TGTGCCAGCAGCCTGGAGGGCTACGAGCAGTACTTC
CASSLEGYEQYF
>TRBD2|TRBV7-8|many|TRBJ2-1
TGTGCCAGCAGCTTAACTAGCGGGTCGAGGGATGAGCAGTTCTTC
CASSLTSGSRDEQFF
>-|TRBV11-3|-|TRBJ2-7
TGTGCCAGCAGCTTATCCTCAGGGGGGCCCTACGAGCAGTACTTC
CASSLSSGGPYEQYF
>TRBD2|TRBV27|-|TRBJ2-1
TGTGCCAGCAGTTTAGGGACTAACTACAATGAGCAGTTCTTC
CASSLGTNYNEQFF
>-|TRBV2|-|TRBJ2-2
TGTGCCAGCCGCGGGGGCGCGAACACCGGGGAGCTGTTTTTT
CASRGGANTGELFF
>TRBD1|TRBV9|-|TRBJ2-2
TGTGCCAGCAGCGTAGTAGGACAGGGGGCTGCTAAGCTGTTTTTT
CASSVVGQGAAKLFF
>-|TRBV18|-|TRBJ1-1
TGTGCCAGCTCACCGCTACAACGGGATGGCACTGAAGCTTTCTTT
CASSPLQRDGTEAFF
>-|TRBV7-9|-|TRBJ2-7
TGTGCCAGCAGCTTAGAAGGGAGCCTTTCCTACGAGCAGTACTTC
CASSLEGSLSYEQYF
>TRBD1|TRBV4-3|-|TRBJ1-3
TGCGCCAGCAGCCAACAGGGGGCAGATTCTGGAAACACCATATATTTT
CASSQQGADSGNTIYF
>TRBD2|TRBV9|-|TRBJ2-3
TGTGCCAGCAGCGGTAGCGGGAGGGGTGCAGATACGCAGTATTTT
CASSGSGRGADTQYF
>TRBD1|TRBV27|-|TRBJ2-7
TGTGCCAGCAGTCCCAGCCGCGGACAGGGTCGGCACGAGCAGTACTTC
CASSPSRGQGRHEQYF
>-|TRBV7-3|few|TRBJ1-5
TGTGCCAGCAGCTCACAGGGAGATCAGCCCCAGCATTTT
CASSSQGDQPQHF
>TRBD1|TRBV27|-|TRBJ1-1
TGTGCCAGCAGTTTATTGGGTCTTGGACAGGGGGGAGCTGAAGCTTTCTTT
CASSLLGLGQGGAEAFF
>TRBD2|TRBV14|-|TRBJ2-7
TGTGCCAGCAGCCAAGAGAGGACTAGCGGGAGTTACGAGCAGTACTTC
CASSQERTSGSYEQYF
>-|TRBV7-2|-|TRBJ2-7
TGTGCCAGCAGCTTCCCCGGGACGGAGGGGAGCTACGAGCAGTACTTC
CASSFPGTEGSYEQYF
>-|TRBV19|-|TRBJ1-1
TGTGCCAGTAGTATAGAGGGGGCTCTCGCTGAAGCTTTCTTT
CASSIEGALAEAFF
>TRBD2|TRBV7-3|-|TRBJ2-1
TGTGCCAGCAGCGCCACTAGCGGGGTGCTGTTCTTC
CASSATSGVLFF
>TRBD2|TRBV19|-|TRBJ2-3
TGTGCCAGTAGTACCAAGACTAGCCGCACAGATACGCAGTATTTT
CASSTKTSRTDTQYF
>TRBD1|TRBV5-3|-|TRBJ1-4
TGTGCCAGAAGCACAAGTACAGGGGTTTCGGTTGAAAAACTGTTTTTT
CARSTSTGVSVEKLFF
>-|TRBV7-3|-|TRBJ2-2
TGTGCCAGCAGCCCAGGAAACTCAGAATACACCGGGGAGCTGTTTTTT
CASSPGNSEYTGELFF
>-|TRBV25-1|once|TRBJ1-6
TGTGCCAGCAGTGAATACGGCAGGGGAAATTCACCCCTCCACTTT
CASSEYGRGNSPLHF
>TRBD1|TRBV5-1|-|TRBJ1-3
TGCGCCAGCAGCGAGGGACAGCAGAACACCATATATTTT
CASSEGQQNTIYF